What follows are 16 T cell receptor beta chains derived from one specimen sequenced in a study of T cell responses to AZD1222 COVID-19 vaccine. Produced via immunoSEQ multiplex PCR; TCRdb's table is partial and in-frame only. The repertoire consists of over 150,000 clones, with around 89% occurring once and the leading ten covering around 4.5%. The sample was peripheral blood, taken 28 days after the second AZD1222 dose. These receptors all come from an adult who received the AZD1222 COVID-19 vaccine.

The chain uses TRBV29-1 and TRBJ2-7, with a possible D match to TRBD1 (5 bases). The CDR3 is 14 amino acids. The germline V and J ends were trimmed by 3 bases and 0 bases, with 12 bases remaining between them. Germline loops: CDR1 SQVTM, CDR2 ANQGSEA. The DNA for the CDR3 is TGCAGCGTTGACGTGGGGCTAAACTCCTACGAGCAGTACTTC. This gives the protein CSVDVGLNSYEQYF.

V usage is TRBV5-1 and J usage is TRBJ2-2; possibly TRBD1 for D (5 bases). Germline V lookup: CDR1 SGHRS, CDR2 YFSETQ. V lost 4 bases, J lost 6 bases, and 16 bases lay in between. There are 15 residues in the CDR3. CDR3 protein: CASSAWGISAGELFF. CDR3 sequence (DNA): TGCGCCAGCAGCGCATGGGGCATTTCAGCCGGGGAGCTGTTTTTT. Drawing the rest from reference TRBV5-1 and TRBJ2-2, the complete variable domain is KAGVTQTPRYLIKTRGQQVTLSCSPISGHRSVSWYQQTPGQGLQFLFEYFSETQRNKGNFPGRFSGRQFSNSRSEMNVSTLELGDSALYLCASSAWGISAGELFFGEGSRLTVL.

The chain is built from TRBV15 and TRBJ2-1; 14 nucleotides match TRBD2. With V trimmed by 0 bases and J by 8 bases, 9 bases remained unmatched. The CDR3 is 18 amino acids. Per the germline V gene, CDR1 is LNHNV and CDR2 is YYDKDF (reference sequence). The CDR3 reads CATSRDRGLAGAGDEQFF. CDR3 nucleotide sequence: TGTGCCACCAGCAGAGATCGGGGACTAGCGGGGGCCGGGGATGAGCAGTTCTTC.

The V gene is TRBV5-1, the J gene TRBJ1-2; D remains ambiguous. This CDR3 region has 15 residues. Between the trimmed V and J ends, which lost 6 bases and 7 bases, there was a span of 22 bases. CDR1 and CDR2 (germline): SGHRS, YFSETQ. This CDR3 is CASTQRPGFETGYTF. The CDR3 DNA sequence: TGCGCCAGCACCCAAAGGCCAGGTTTTGAGACTGGCTACACCTTC.

The table lists this clone with a few counts. This sequence joins TRBV6-5 and TRBJ2-1; D remains unclear. The germline V gene encodes CDR1 MNHEY and CDR2 SVGAGI. CDR3 length: 14 amino acids. V was pared by 0 bases and J by 4 bases, with 7 bases between. CDR3 sequence: CASSYSQVYNEQFF. CDR3 sequence (DNA): TGTGCCAGCAGTTACTCGCAAGTGTACAATGAGCAGTTCTTC.

The chain couples TRBV30 to TRBJ1-1, with D possibly TRBD1 on 5 matching bases. V was pared by 5 bases and J by 3 bases, with 13 bases between. Looked up from germline, CDR1 is GTSNPN and CDR2 is SVGIG (reference sequence). The CDR3 covers 13 residues. The CDR3 bases are TGTGCCTGGTGCAGTGGGGGGTACACTGAAGCTTTCTTT. It encodes CAWCSGGYTEAFF.

CDR3 loop: CASSFGGGQGMEKLFF. CDR3 in DNA: TGTGCCAGCAGCTTCGGAGGCGGGCAGGGTATGGAAAAACTGTTTTTT. The V gene is TRBV5-4, the J gene TRBJ1-4; perhaps TRBD1 as D (5 bases). Trimming shortened V by 2 bases and J by 8 bases, and 19 bases separated the two germline ends. Per the germline V gene, CDR1 is SGHNT and CDR2 is YYREEE (reference sequence). The CDR3 sequence is 16 residues long.

The CDR3 DNA follows: TGCGCCAGCAGCCAAGATGGTGCAAGCATCGGTTCACCCCTCCACTTT. It translates to CASSQDGASIGSPLHF. The chain is built from TRBV4-1 and TRBJ1-6; the D is unclear. Trimming shortened V by 0 bases and J by 9 bases, and 15 bases separated the two germline ends. The CDR3 runs to 16 residues. Looked up from germline, CDR1 is MGHRA and CDR2 is YSYEKL.

The rearrangement uses TRBV19 and TRBJ1-1; D uncertain. V was trimmed by 5 bases and J by 4 bases, leaving 11 bases between them. The V gene's germline CDR1 is LNHDA and CDR2 SQIVND (reference sequence). CDR3 length: 13 residues. The CDR3 is CASSLELTTEAFF. The CDR3, as DNA: TGTGCCAGTAGTCTTGAGCTCACCACTGAAGCTTTCTTT.

The chain combines TRBV9 with TRBJ1-6; tentative D call: TRBD1 (5 bases). Germline CDR1 and CDR2: SGDLS and YYNGEE. This CDR3 comprises 14 residues. Trimming left V 0 bases short and J 5 bases short, with 6 bases between. CDR3 bases: TGTGCCAGCAGCGTAGAAGGGGATAATTCACCCCTCCACTTT. It yields the protein CASSVEGDNSPLHF.

This chain uses TRBV10-3 with TRBJ1-3; D is unresolved. The length of the CDR3 is 16 residues. Trimming took 6 bases from V and 0 from J, leaving 15 bases between them. Germline-derived CDR1 and CDR2 are ENHRY and SYGVKD. CDR3 nucleotide sequence: TGTGCCATCAGGCAAGCACTACAGAGCTCTGGAAACACCATATATTTT. Translated: CAIRQALQSSGNTIYF.

The rearrangement links TRBV5-4 to TRBJ1-2; TRBD1 is a possible D gene (6 bases). The CDR3 is 15 residues long. V was trimmed by 4 bases and J by 3 bases, leaving 16 bases between them. Germline-derived CDR1 and CDR2 are SGHNT and YYREEE (reference sequence). The CDR3 nucleotides read TGTGCCAGCAGCGGCAATCCAGGGGTTGACTATGGCTACACCTTC. Protein sequence: CASSGNPGVDYGYTF.

CDR3 nucleotides: TGCGCCATCTCTCACCGGGACAGGGACTCCTATAATTCACCCCTCCACTTT. The encoded protein is CAISHRDRDSYNSPLHF. The V and J genes are TRBV10-1 and TRBJ1-6, with 9 bases aligning to TRBD1. Germline CDR1 is WNHNN and CDR2 is SYGVQD (reference sequence). The CDR3 totals 17 residues. Trimming at V came to 10 bases and at J to 0 bases, leaving 10 bases not matched to a gene.

This clone was seen a single time. The chain recombines TRBV2 with TRBJ1-2; TRBD1 aligns across 9 bases. J was trimmed by 6 bases and V by 8 bases; bases with no gene match: 7. Germline V CDR1 and CDR2: SNHLY, FYNNEI. This CDR3 region has 13 residues. The CDR3 sequence: CASSDRGFDGYTF. In DNA form, the CDR3 reads TGTGCCAGCTCGGACAGGGGTTTCGATGGCTACACCTTC.

The V and J genes are TRBV7-8 and TRBJ1-4; perhaps TRBD1 as D (5 bases). The V end lost 1 base, the J end lost 5 bases, and 17 bases lay between the germline ends. Germline V gene sequence: CDR1 SGHVS, CDR2 FQNEAQ. The CDR3 extends over 17 amino acids. CDR3 DNA: TGTGCCAGCAGCTTAGTTCCCCAGACAGTCTCGAATGAAAAACTGTTTTTT. This sequence encodes CASSLVPQTVSNEKLFF.

The chain links TRBV5-1 to TRBJ1-2; D remains unclear. The CDR3 runs to 16 residues. Trimming took off 4 bases at V and 0 bases at J, with 16 bases between the two ends. Germline V gene lookup returns CDR1 SGHRS and CDR2 YFSETQ. The CDR3 DNA reads as TGCGCCAGCAGCATAGATGTTTCCTCTACTAACTATGGCTACACCTTC. This codes for CASSIDVSSTNYGYTF. Supplemented by reference TRBV5-1 and TRBJ1-2, the full variable domain reads KAGVTQTPRYLIKTRGQQVTLSCSPISGHRSVSWYQQTPGQGLQFLFEYFSETQRNKGNFPGRFSGRQFSNSRSEMNVSTLELGDSALYLCASSIDVSSTNYGYTFGSGTRLTVV.